Listed below are T cell receptor beta chains from one sample, sequenced in a study of T cells after yellow fever vaccination. A single record per CDR3 protein comes from TCRdb applying MiXCR to the 5' RACE reads. The repertoire holds about 340,000 distinct CDR3 sequences, about 4% seen once, with 20% to 25% in the top ten. Material: PBMCs, obtained 5 days after the yellow fever booster vaccination. All receptors derive from a man between 18 and 29 years old who received the YFV17D yellow fever vaccine. Both conserved end residues are part of each CDR3. D genes are given only for firm matches. Expanded clones get a size class; other rows say once, few or many, or leave the size out.

TRBD2 | many | TRBJ2-5 | TRBV13 | CASSPRTSGAQETQYF | TGTGCCAGCAGCCCCCGGACTAGCGGGGCACAAGAGACCCAGTACTTC
. | many | TRBJ2-5 | TRBV11-3 | CASSLGIASRETQYF | TGTGCCAGCAGCTTGGGGATAGCAAGCCGAGAGACCCAGTACTTC
. | many | TRBJ1-2 | TRBV6-5 | CASSYSVVRNYGYTF | TGTGCCAGCAGTTACTCAGTCGTTCGAAACTATGGCTACACCTTC
. | . | TRBJ2-2 | TRBV29-1 | CSVAAANTGELFF | TGCAGCGTTGCCGCTGCGAACACCGGGGAGCTGTTTTTT
. | many | TRBJ1-1 | TRBV2 | CASSEYRDNTEAFF | TGTGCCAGCAGTGAATACAGGGATAACACTGAAGCTTTCTTT
TRBD1 | few | TRBJ1-2 | TRBV9 | CASSLIAGTGSYGYTF | TGTGCCAGCAGCCTTATCGCCGGGACAGGGTCCTATGGCTACACCTTC
. | many | TRBJ1-6 | TRBV4-2 | CASSQEDGSTQSPLHF | TGTGCCAGCAGCCAAGAGGACGGGTCGACCCAGTCACCCCTCCACTTT
TRBD1 | many | TRBJ1-1 | TRBV12-3/TRBV12-4 | CASSLTGHTEAFF | TGTGCCAGCAGCTTGACAGGGCACACTGAAGCTTTCTTT
. | many | TRBJ1-1 | TRBV2 | CASLPPGPLAFF | TGTGCCAGCCTCCCTCCGGGACCCTTGGCTTTCTTT
TRBD1 | . | TRBJ1-1 | TRBV5-1 | CASSLWDRMNTEAFF | TGCGCCAGCAGCTTGTGGGACAGGATGAACACTGAAGCTTTCTTT
TRBD1 | few | TRBJ2-1 | TRBV5-4 | CASRHWGQGVYNEQFF | TGTGCCAGCCGGCACTGGGGACAGGGGGTTTACAATGAGCAGTTCTTC